This T cell receptor (beta chain) emerged from a study of beta chain features in type 1 diabetes. The CDR3 has 14 amino acids. V lost 5 bases to trimming and J lost 1 base; unmatched junction nucleotides: 4. The germline V gene has CDR1 SGHTA and CDR2 FQGNSA. Reverse transcribing all isolated RNA meant expressed TCRB transcripts were sequenced. Assay used: immunoSEQ multiplex PCR; TCRdb lists only in-frame clones, some missing. The sample records about 150,000 clones, 10% being singletons. Once sorted, every population was more than 95% pure. Overall study results and limits: Among patients with Type 1 diabetes, TCRB CDR3s were moderately but significantly shorter in every one of the four CD4+ subsets.

For this clone: Antigen: not known.

This TCR was sampled from a man in his thirties or forties with type 1 diabetes. J is TRBJ2-5 and V is TRBV7-2; 7 nucleotides line up with TRBD2. The sequencing sample was made of central memory CD4+ T cells from blood. CDR3 residues: CASSQLALQETQYF. CDR3 nucleotides: TGTGCCAGCAGCCAACTAGCGCTCCAAGAGACCCAGTACTTC.